This TCR beta chain was retrieved from a study of T cell responses to AZD1222 COVID-19 vaccine. Findings of the study overall: Clonal diversity may have been underestimated, and the donors were mostly white British, with more females than males. Unmutated variant regions are reportedly targeted by nearly half of spike-specific TCRs. The study sampled repertoires only after the peak T cell response.

Of note for this clone: Its antigen is still unknown.

This table comes from immunoSEQ multiplex PCR, and its TCRdb copy is limited to in-frame clones, with some not included. Here the sample spans 120,000 to 150,000 clones, approximately 89% being singletons. The germline V gene encodes CDR1 MDHEN and CDR2 SYDVKM. This CDR3 is built from 17 residues. The V gene lost 6 bases and the J gene lost 0 bases, with 18 bases spanning the gap. This TCR derives from an adult in good health. The V and J genes are TRBV28 and TRBJ1-5; D is possibly TRBD1 (6 bases). The specimen comprised peripheral blood, sampled on day 0 of AZD1222 vaccination. The CDR3 DNA reads as TGTGCCAGCAGCTCTTGGGGGAGGGGGAATAGCAATCAGCCCCAGCATTTT. Translated, it gives CASSSWGRGNSNQPQHF.